A single sample gave rise to the 5 T cell receptor beta chains below, sequenced in a study of early T cells in non-severe SARS-CoV-2 infection. TCRdb itself ran the 5' RACE reads through MiXCR, one entry per CDR3 protein. This sample has roughly 38,000 distinct CDR3 sequences, with 5.5% found just once. The input for sequencing was whole blood, taken at baseline. These receptors were collected from an adult who was a healthcare worker with PCR-confirmed SARS-CoV-2 infection or an uninfected control (not recorded which).

There are many counts of this clonotype. This chain joins TRBV7-2 and TRBJ2-7, with 10 bases fitting TRBD2. The CDR3 is made up of 19 amino acids. CDR1 and CDR2 from the germline V gene are SGHTA and FQGNSA. J was trimmed by 6 bases and V by 4 bases; bases with no gene match: 21. The DNA for the CDR3 is TGTGCCAGCAGCTATAGGACTAGCGGACCTCGTGTTATAGAGAGCGAGCAGTACTTC. Translated, it gives CASSYRTSGPRVIESEQYF.

This clonotype was seen at least ten times. The chain employs TRBV29-1 and TRBJ2-1, with 7 bases fitting TRBD1. The CDR3 has 16 residues. The trim removed 1 base at V and 2 bases at J, leaving 8 bases unmatched. Germline CDR1 reads SQVTM; CDR2 reads ANQGSEA. CDR3 sequence (DNA): TGCAGCGTTGAAGGAGGACGGACAGGTACCTACAATGAGCAGTTCTTC. Its protein is CSVEGGRTGTYNEQFF.

This clonotype appeared many times. This rearrangement joins TRBV19 to TRBJ2-2; D gene ambiguous. Trimming shortened V by 3 bases and J by 0 bases, and 11 bases separated the two germline ends. Germline V gene data show CDR1 as LNHDA and CDR2 as SQIVND (reference sequence). CDR3 length: 16 residues. DNA of the CDR3: TGTGCCAGTAGTATCTGGGCTACTTCGAACACCGGGGAGCTGTTTTTT. Translation: CASSIWATSNTGELFF.

This clonotype appeared many times. V usage is TRBV10-2 and J usage is TRBJ2-1, with 11 nucleotides matching TRBD1. CDR1 and CDR2 from the germline V gene are WSHSY and SAAADI. This CDR3 comprises 16 residues. With 6 bases clipped from V and 3 bases from J, the junction kept 7 bases outside the gene matches. The CDR3 reads CASRGQGERHYNEQFF. The DNA for the CDR3 is TGCGCCAGCAGGGGACAGGGGGAGAGACACTACAATGAGCAGTTCTTC.

This clonotype has just a few counts. This chain joins TRBV6-5 and TRBJ1-3; D gene ambiguous. The CDR3 runs to 16 residues. CDR1 MNHEY and CDR2 SVGAGI come from the germline V gene. Trimming removed 0 bases from V and 0 bases from J, with 9 bases in between. The CDR3 region is CASSYSQASSGNTIYF. The DNA for the CDR3 is TGTGCCAGCAGTTACTCCCAGGCGAGCTCTGGAAACACCATATATTTT.